The present T cell receptor (beta chain) was sequenced within a study of technical replicates of blood from a handful of donors. The CDR3 has 17 residues. Unmatched junction bases numbered 14, after V lost 4 bases and J lost 9 bases. Germline assignment: CDR1 GTSNPN and CDR2 SVGIG (reference sequence). Method: immunoSEQ multiplex PCR; TCRdb's copy keeps in-frame clones and lacks some. In the table there are about 87,000 clones, 95% of which are singletons. This sequence was found in a human donor in good health. The chain employs TRBV30 and TRBJ2-1, with 14 positions matching TRBD2. Input material: T cells isolated from PBMCs. In DNA form, the CDR3 reads TGTGCCTGGATGAGTCAGGGACTAGCGGGAGTTGGAGGTGAGCAGTTCTTC. Translation gives CAWMSQGLAGVGGEQFF.